The rows below give T cell receptor beta chains drawn from one sample of a study of shared clonotypes between healthy human individuals. Measured with immunoSEQ multiplex PCR; TCRdb has only the in-frame clones, and not every one. This table has roughly 2.6 million clones, 85% to 95% appearing once. The sample consisted of naive CD4+ T cells sorted from blood. These TCRs come from a man aged 18 to 30 in good health. Both conserved end residues are part of each CDR3. The D gene is left open where the match is weak. Some rows mark clone size as missing; the rest say once, few, many or name a class of expanded clone.

CDR3aa: CASSYSRAADEQYF
CDR3nt: TGTGCCAGCAGTTACTCGAGGGCCGCGGACGAGCAGTACTTC
abundance: -
j_gene: TRBJ2-7
d_gene: -
v_gene: TRBV6-5

CDR3aa: CAISESTAYNSPLHF
CDR3nt: TGTGCCATCAGTGAGTCGACGGCTTATAATTCACCCCTCCACTTT
abundance: -
j_gene: TRBJ1-6
d_gene: -
v_gene: TRBV10-3

CDR3aa: CASSGEPTDQPQHF
CDR3nt: TGTGCCAGCAGTGGGGAACCCACAGATCAGCCCCAGCATTTT
abundance: -
j_gene: TRBJ1-5
d_gene: -
v_gene: TRBV6-1

CDR3aa: CAWKQGSTDTQYF
CDR3nt: TGTGCCTGGAAACAGGGGTCAACAGATACGCAGTATTTT
abundance: -
j_gene: TRBJ2-3
d_gene: TRBD1
v_gene: TRBV30

CDR3aa: CASSQGAGDNSPLHF
CDR3nt: TGCGCCAGCAGCCAAGGCGCGGGAGATAATTCACCCCTCCACTTT
abundance: -
j_gene: TRBJ1-6
d_gene: -
v_gene: TRBV4-1

CDR3aa: CASTWGQGGYTF
CDR3nt: TGTGCCAGCACTTGGGGGCAGGGCGGCTACACCTTC
abundance: -
j_gene: TRBJ1-2
d_gene: -
v_gene: TRBV5-4

CDR3aa: CASRLLGIANTGELFF
CDR3nt: TGCGCCAGCAGGTTATTAGGCATCGCGAACACCGGGGAGCTGTTTTTT
abundance: many
j_gene: TRBJ2-2
d_gene: -
v_gene: TRBV5-1

CDR3aa: CASSSSTGTGNEKLFF
CDR3nt: TGCGCCAGCAGCTCATCAACCGGGACAGGCAATGAAAAACTGTTTTTT
abundance: -
j_gene: TRBJ1-4
d_gene: TRBD1
v_gene: TRBV5-1

CDR3aa: CASSDDWLSTDTQYF
CDR3nt: TGTGCCAGCAGCGATGACTGGTTGAGCACAGATACGCAGTATTTT
abundance: -
j_gene: TRBJ2-3
d_gene: -
v_gene: TRBV6-1

CDR3aa: CASTWTGSSYNEQFF
CDR3nt: TGCGCCAGCACCTGGACAGGGAGCTCCTACAATGAGCAGTTCTTC
abundance: once
j_gene: TRBJ2-1
d_gene: TRBD1
v_gene: TRBV5-1

CDR3aa: CASKEVGVATEAFF
CDR3nt: TGTGCCAGCAAAGAAGTGGGGGTGGCCACTGAAGCTTTCTTT
abundance: -
j_gene: TRBJ1-1
d_gene: -
v_gene: TRBV2

CDR3aa: CASTLGLAGGSTQYF
CDR3nt: TGTGCCAGCACCCTGGGGCTAGCGGGAGGAAGTACGCAGTATTTT
abundance: -
j_gene: TRBJ2-3
d_gene: TRBD2
v_gene: TRBV5-6

CDR3aa: CAAQGGVDQETQYF
CDR3nt: TGTGCCGCCCAAGGGGGGGTCGACCAAGAGACCCAGTACTTC
abundance: -
j_gene: TRBJ2-5
d_gene: -
v_gene: TRBV10-3

CDR3aa: CASSVGVSLSTDTQYF
CDR3nt: TGTGCCAGCAGCGTAGGGGTCAGTCTAAGCACAGATACGCAGTATTTT
abundance: -
j_gene: TRBJ2-3
d_gene: -
v_gene: TRBV9

CDR3aa: CASSYNAGQLYGYTF
CDR3nt: TGTGCCAGCAGTTACAACGCCGGACAGCTGTATGGCTACACCTTC
abundance: -
j_gene: TRBJ1-2
d_gene: -
v_gene: TRBV6-5

CDR3aa: CATLIGNTIYF
CDR3nt: TGTGCCACCCTAATCGGAAACACCATATATTTT
abundance: -
j_gene: TRBJ1-3
d_gene: -
v_gene: TRBV19

CDR3aa: CASSPGLAGADTQYF
CDR3nt: TGTGCCAGCAGCCCAGGACTAGCGGGAGCCGATACGCAGTATTTT
abundance: -
j_gene: TRBJ2-3
d_gene: TRBD2
v_gene: TRBV7-6

CDR3aa: CASSAYSTSGGSTDTQYF
CDR3nt: TGTGCCAGCAGTGCCTATTCGACTAGCGGGGGAAGCACAGATACGCAGTATTTT
abundance: -
j_gene: TRBJ2-3
d_gene: TRBD2
v_gene: TRBV27

CDR3aa: CASSSLGQAQETQYF
CDR3nt: TGTGCCAGCAGCTCCCTCGGACAGGCCCAAGAGACCCAGTACTTC
abundance: -
j_gene: TRBJ2-5
d_gene: TRBD1
v_gene: TRBV7-9